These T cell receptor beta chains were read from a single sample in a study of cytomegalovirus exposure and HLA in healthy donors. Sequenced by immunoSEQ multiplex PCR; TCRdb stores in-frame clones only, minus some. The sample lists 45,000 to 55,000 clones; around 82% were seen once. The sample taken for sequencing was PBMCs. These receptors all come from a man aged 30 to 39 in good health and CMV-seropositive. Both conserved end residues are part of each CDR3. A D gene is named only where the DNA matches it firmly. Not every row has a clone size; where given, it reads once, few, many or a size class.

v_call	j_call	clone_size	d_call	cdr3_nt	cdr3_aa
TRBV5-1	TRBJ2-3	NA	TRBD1	TGCGCCAGCAGCTCCGGGGACAGTTCTGGGTACACAGATACGCAGTATTTT	CASSSGDSSGYTDTQYF
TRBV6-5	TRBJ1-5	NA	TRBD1	TGTGCCAGCAGGGACAGGAATAGCAATCAGCCCCAGCATTTT	CASRDRNSNQPQHF
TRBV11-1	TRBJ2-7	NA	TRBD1	TGTGCCAGCAGCCCCGAGACAGGGGGGTACGAGCAGTACTTC	CASSPETGGYEQYF
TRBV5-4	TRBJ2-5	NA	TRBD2	TGTGCCAGCAGCCATGGGACTAGCGGGGGCGCGTACCAAGAGACCCAGTACTTC	CASSHGTSGGAYQETQYF
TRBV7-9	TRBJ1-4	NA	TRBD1	TGTGCCAGCAGCCAGGGACAGGGTGGGGAAAAACTGTTTTTT	CASSQGQGGEKLFF
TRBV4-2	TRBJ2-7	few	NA	TGTGCCAGCAGCCAAGTCCAGGCCTCCTACGAGCAGTACTTC	CASSQVQASYEQYF
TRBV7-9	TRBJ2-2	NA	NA	TGTGCCAGCAGCCTCCGTAACAGGGAAGCGAACACCGGGGAGCTGTTTTTT	CASSLRNREANTGELFF
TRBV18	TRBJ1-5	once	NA	TGTGCCAGCTCTGGGAGGCCAATTAGCAATCAGCCCCAGCATTTT	CASSGRPISNQPQHF
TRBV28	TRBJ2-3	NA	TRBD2	TGTGCCAGCAGTCCCTCCGGGACTAGCGGGGGTTCAAGCACAGATACGCAGTATTTT	CASSPSGTSGGSSTDTQYF
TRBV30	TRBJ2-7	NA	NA	TGTGCCTGGAGTGTAAGTAGCGAGCAGTACTTC	CAWSVSSEQYF
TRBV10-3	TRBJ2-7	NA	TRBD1	TGTGCCATCAGTGAGTCAGGGGGCCACGCGCCACAGTACTTC	CAISESGGHAPQYF
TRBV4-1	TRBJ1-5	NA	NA	TGCGCCAGCAGCCAACGGGGGGAAGCCAATCAGCCCCAGCATTTT	CASSQRGEANQPQHF
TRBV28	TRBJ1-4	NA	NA	TGTGCCAGCAGTTCCGCAGGGGCAGGGGAGAATGAAAAACTGTTTTTT	CASSSAGAGENEKLFF
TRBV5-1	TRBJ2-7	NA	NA	TGCGCCAGCAGCTCGGAGGGAGGATTCTACGAGCAGTACTTC	CASSSEGGFYEQYF
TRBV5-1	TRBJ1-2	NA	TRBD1	TGCGCCAGCAGACCCCGAGGACAGGGACAACGCTATGGCTACACCTTC	CASRPRGQGQRYGYTF
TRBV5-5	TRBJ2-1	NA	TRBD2	TGTGCCAGCAGCAAGACTAGCGAGCCCTACAATGAGCAGTTCTTC	CASSKTSEPYNEQFF
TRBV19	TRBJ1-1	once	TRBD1	TGTGCCAGTAGTGTGGACAGGGAGGGCACTGAAGCTTTCTTT	CASSVDREGTEAFF
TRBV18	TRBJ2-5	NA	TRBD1	TGTGCCAGCGCACCGGGACAGGAAGAGACCCAGTACTTC	CASAPGQEETQYF
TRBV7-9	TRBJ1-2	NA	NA	TGTTCCAGCAGCTTAGCGGGGGGCTATGGCTACACCTTC	CSSSLAGGYGYTF
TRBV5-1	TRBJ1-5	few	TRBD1	TGCGCCAGCAGCCCAGGGGACAGGGGTCATCAGCCCCAGCATTTT	CASSPGDRGHQPQHF
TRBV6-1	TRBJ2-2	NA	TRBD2	TGTGCCAGCAGTGCCCCTAGCGGGGGGGCCGTCGGGGAGCTGTTTTTT	CASSAPSGGAVGELFF
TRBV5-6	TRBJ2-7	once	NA	TGTGCCAGCAGCACTTCCCCTCCGCGCAGGCTCTACTACGAGCAGTACTTC	CASSTSPPRRLYYEQYF
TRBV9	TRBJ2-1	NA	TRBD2	TGTGCCAGCGGCCACGACGGGACTAGCGGGAACAATGAGCAGTTCTTC	CASGHDGTSGNNEQFF
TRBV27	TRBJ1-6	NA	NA	TGTGCCAGCAGTCCCCCCTCCCCCAGGGGTAATTCACCCCTCCACTTT	CASSPPSPRGNSPLHF
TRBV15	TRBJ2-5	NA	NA	TGTGCCACCAGCAGAGATGCAGGGGCGGAGGAGACCCAGTACTTC	CATSRDAGAEETQYF
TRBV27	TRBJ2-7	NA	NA	TGTGCCAGCAGGAAAACCGGGACAAACTCCTACGAGCAGTACTTC	CASRKTGTNSYEQYF
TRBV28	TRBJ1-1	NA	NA	TGTGCCAGCAGAGAACTCGACAGACTGAACACTGAAGCTTTCTTT	CASRELDRLNTEAFF
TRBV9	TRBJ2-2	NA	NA	TGTGCCAGCAGCGTAAACCTCAGGGGAAGGTACACCGGGGAGCTGTTTTTT	CASSVNLRGRYTGELFF
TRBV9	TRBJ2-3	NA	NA	TGTGCCAGCAGCGTCAATACAGATACGCAGTATTTT	CASSVNTDTQYF
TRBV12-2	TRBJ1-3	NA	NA	TGTGCAAGTCGCGAAACCAGGGAAAGCTCTGGAAACACCATATATTTT	CASRETRESSGNTIYF
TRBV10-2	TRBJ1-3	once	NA	TGCGCCAGCACTACAGGGTATGGAAACACCATATATTTT	CASTTGYGNTIYF
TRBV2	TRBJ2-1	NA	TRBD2	TGTGCCAGCAGCGACCGGACTAGCGTTGAGCAGTTCTTC	CASSDRTSVEQFF
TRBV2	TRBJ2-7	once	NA	TGTGCCAGCAGTGAAGGGGCAGTGCCTTCCTACGAGCAGTACTTC	CASSEGAVPSYEQYF
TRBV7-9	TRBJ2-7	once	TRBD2	TGTGCCAGCAGCTGGGGGACTAGCGGCGGAGACGAGCAGTACTTC	CASSWGTSGGDEQYF
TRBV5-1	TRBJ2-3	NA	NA	TGCGCCAGCAGCTTGGCTGAAGGGGGAACAGATACGCAGTATTTT	CASSLAEGGTDTQYF
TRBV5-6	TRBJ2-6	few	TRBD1	TGTGCCAGCAGCATGACAGGGATGGATCTTGGGGCCAACGTCCTGACTTTC	CASSMTGMDLGANVLTF
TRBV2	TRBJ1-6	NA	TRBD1	TGTGCCAGCAATGGCAGGGGGAATTCACCCCTCCACTTT	CASNGRGNSPLHF
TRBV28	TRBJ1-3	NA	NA	TGTGCCAGCAGTTTATATGGACGACAGAGCTCTGGAAACACCATATATTTT	CASSLYGRQSSGNTIYF
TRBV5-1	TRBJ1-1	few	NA	TGCGCCAGCAGCATCGGGGGTAGGAACACTGAAGCTTTCTTT	CASSIGGRNTEAFF
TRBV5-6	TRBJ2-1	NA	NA	TGTGCCAGCAGCTTTTGGCGGGGTGTAACCTACAATGAGCAGTTCTTC	CASSFWRGVTYNEQFF
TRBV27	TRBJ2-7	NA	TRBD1	TGTGCCACCAATTTCCCCCGACAGGGGGCCCTACCTAGCTCCTACGAGCAGTACTTC	CATNFPRQGALPSSYEQYF
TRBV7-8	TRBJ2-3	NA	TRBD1	TGTGCCAGCAGCCCAGGCCCTGGACAGGCCTCCACAGATACGCAGTATTTT	CASSPGPGQASTDTQYF
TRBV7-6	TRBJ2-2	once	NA	TGTGCCAGCAGCTTACCCGGCCATGGAGTTGCCGGGGAGCTGTTTTTT	CASSLPGHGVAGELFF
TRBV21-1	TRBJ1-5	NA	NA	TGTGCCAGCAGCAAAGAAAAACACAGGACATATAGCAATCAGCCCCAGCATTTT	CASSKEKHRTYSNQPQHF
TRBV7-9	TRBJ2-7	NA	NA	TGTGCCAGCAGTTCCCCGACAGTATCCTACGAGCAGTACTTC	CASSSPTVSYEQYF
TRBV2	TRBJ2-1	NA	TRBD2	TGTGCCAGCAGTGGACTAGCGGGGGGGCTTCGGCGGGATGAGCAGTTCTTC	CASSGLAGGLRRDEQFF
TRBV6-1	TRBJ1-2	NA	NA	TGTGCCAGCAGTGAACGCCGGACAGCTTCTAACTATGGCTACACCTTC	CASSERRTASNYGYTF
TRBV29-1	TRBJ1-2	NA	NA	TGCAGCGTAGTTAAGGGGGATCACTATGGCTACACCTTC	CSVVKGDHYGYTF
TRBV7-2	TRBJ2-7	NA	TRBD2	TGTGCCAGCAGCGGGGGTAGCGGGGGGGCCTACGAGCAGTACTTC	CASSGGSGGAYEQYF
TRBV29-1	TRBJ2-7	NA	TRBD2	TGCAGCGTTAGACTAGCGGGGGTTAATGAGCAGTACTTC	CSVRLAGVNEQYF
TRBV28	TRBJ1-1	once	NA	TGTGCCAGCCGGGTGAACACTGAAGCTTTCTTT	CASRVNTEAFF
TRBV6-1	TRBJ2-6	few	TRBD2	TGTGCCAGCGAGGAGCGGGGGGCTGGGGCCAACGTCCTGACTTTC	CASEERGAGANVLTF
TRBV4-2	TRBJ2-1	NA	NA	TGTGCCAGCAGCCAACCGGGGGGCCGGGGGATTGAGCAGTTCTTC	CASSQPGGRGIEQFF
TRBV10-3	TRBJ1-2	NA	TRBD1	TGTGCCATCAGTTCCGGGACAGTGGGTAATCTCTATGGCTACACCTTC	CAISSGTVGNLYGYTF
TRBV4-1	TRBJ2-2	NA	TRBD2	TGCGCCAGCAGCCAAGCGACTAGCGGGGGAGAATATAACACCGGGGAGCTGTTTTTT	CASSQATSGGEYNTGELFF
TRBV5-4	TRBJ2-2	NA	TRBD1	TGTGCCAGCAGACCGCCGGGACAGCCGAACACCGGGGAGCTGTTTTTT	CASRPPGQPNTGELFF
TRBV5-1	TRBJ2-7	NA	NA	TGCGCCAGCACGAGGGATGACTACGAGCAGTACTTC	CASTRDDYEQYF
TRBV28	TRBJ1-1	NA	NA	TGTGCCAGCAGTTTAGTGGACACAGTGAACACTGAAGCTTTCTTT	CASSLVDTVNTEAFF
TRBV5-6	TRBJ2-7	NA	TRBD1	TGTGCCAGCAGCCGGGGACAGGCCCACGAGCAGTACTTC	CASSRGQAHEQYF
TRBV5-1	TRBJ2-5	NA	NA	TGCGCCAGCAGCTTGGGTCAGATCCAAGAGACCCAGTACTTC	CASSLGQIQETQYF